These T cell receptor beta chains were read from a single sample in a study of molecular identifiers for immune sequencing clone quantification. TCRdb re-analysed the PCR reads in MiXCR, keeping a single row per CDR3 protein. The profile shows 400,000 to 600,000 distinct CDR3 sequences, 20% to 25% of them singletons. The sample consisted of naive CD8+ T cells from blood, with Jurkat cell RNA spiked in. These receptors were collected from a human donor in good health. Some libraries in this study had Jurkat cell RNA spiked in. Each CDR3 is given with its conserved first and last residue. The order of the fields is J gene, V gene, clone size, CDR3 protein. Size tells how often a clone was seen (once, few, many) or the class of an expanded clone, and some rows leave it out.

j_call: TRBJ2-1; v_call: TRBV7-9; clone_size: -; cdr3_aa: CASSLGLAGMYNEQFF
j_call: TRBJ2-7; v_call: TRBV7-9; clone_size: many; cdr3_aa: CASSSDRGVYEQYF
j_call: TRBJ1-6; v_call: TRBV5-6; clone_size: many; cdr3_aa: CASSRTGVSPLHF
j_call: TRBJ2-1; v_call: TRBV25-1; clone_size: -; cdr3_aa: CASSEGYNNEQFF
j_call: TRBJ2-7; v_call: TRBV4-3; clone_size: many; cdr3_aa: CASSLWTTTESEQYF
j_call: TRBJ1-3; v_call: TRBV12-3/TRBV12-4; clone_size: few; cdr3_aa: CASTQPRGPGNTIYF
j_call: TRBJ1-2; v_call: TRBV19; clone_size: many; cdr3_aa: CASSIDSSGYTF
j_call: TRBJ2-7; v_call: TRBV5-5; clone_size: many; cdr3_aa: CASSLGQGRYEQYF
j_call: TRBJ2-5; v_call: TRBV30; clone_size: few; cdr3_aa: CAWSLDYETQYF
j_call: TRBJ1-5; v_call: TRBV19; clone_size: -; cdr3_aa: CASSIVTGSNQPQHF
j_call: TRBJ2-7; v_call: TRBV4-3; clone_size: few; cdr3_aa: CASSQGFEYEQYF
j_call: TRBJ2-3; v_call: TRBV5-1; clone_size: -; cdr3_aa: CASSLGWQGFADTQYF
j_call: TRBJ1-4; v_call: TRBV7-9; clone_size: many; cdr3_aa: CASSVTGSTNEKLFF
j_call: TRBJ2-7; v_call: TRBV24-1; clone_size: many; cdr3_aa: CATSEVWQGRHYEQYF
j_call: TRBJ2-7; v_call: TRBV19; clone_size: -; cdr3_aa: CASGDGVTYEQYF
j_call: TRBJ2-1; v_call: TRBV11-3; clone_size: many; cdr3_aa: CASSSRQVISGPDYNEQFF
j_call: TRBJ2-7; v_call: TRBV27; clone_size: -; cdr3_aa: CASSLTGEGYEQYF
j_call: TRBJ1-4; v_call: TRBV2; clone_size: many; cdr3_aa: CASNDRGTELFF
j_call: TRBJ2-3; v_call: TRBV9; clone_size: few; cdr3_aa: CASSVGAAGVAGTDTQYF
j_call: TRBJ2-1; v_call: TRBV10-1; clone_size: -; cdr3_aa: CASPSRRKPEHNEQFF
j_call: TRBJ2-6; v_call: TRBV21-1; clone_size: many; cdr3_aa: CASRTGTGKSSGANVLTF
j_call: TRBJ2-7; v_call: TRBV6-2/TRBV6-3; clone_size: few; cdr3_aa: CASRDGDSYEQYF
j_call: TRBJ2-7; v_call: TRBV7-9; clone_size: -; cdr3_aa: CASSLTGLGRSHEQYF
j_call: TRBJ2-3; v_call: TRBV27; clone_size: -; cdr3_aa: CASSSRTGASGSTDTQYF
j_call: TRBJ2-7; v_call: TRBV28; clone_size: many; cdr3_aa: CASSPLLARAYEQYF
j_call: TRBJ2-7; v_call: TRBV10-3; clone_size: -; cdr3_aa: CAIRGTFYEQYF
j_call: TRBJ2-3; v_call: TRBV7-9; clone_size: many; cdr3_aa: CASSPATDTQYF
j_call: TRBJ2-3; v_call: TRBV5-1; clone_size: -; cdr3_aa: CASSLNPGLAGGKTDAQYF
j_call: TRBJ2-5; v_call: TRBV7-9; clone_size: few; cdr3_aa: CASSSPGGQQETQYF
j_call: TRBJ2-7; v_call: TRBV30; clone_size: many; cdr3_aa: CAWSKTTSSYEQYF
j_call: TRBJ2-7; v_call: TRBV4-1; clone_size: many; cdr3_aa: CASSQRGDSSYEQYF
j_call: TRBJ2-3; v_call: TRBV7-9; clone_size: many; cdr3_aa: CASSLAYGTGVVDTQYF
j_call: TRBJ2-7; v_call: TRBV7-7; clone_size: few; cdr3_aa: CASSPGAGGDEQYF
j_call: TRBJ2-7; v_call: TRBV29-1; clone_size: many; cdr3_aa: CSVEEGGTGWYEQYF
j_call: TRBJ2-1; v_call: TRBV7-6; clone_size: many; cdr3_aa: CASSLAVAAGEQFF
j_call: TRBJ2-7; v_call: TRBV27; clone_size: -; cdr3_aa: CASSSRTVTNPYEQYF
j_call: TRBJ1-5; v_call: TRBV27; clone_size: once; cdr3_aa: CASSGGQGLGNQPQHF
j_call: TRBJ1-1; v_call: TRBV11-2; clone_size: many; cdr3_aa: CASSLNDPTEAFF
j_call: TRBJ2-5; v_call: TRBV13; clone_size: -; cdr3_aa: CASLKVGGGRQETQYF
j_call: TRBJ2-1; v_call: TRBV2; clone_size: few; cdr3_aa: CASSVTSGDYNEQFF
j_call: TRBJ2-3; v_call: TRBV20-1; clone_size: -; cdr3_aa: CSASFSRGRLEDTQYF
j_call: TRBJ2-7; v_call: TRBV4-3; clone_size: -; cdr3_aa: CASSQGVAYGAVYEQYF
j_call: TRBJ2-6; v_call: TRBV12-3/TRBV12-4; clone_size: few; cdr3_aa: CASGRGSGANVLTF
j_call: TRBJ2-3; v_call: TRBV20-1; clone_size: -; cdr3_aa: CSLEGAHTQYF
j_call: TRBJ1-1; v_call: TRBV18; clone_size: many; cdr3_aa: CASSPPRQVNTEAFF